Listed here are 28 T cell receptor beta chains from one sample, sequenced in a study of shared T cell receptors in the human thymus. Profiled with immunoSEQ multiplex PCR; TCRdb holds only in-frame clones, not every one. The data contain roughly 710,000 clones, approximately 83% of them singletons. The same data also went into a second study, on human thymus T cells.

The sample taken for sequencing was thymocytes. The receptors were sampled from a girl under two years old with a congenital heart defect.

CDR3 loop: CASSLRGGHTDTQYF. In DNA form, the CDR3 reads TGTGCCAGCAGCTTGAGGGGGGGACACACAGATACGCAGTATTTT. J is TRBJ2-3 and V is TRBV5-6, with D possibly being TRBD2 (7 bases). The CDR3 consists of 15 residues. Germline CDR1 and CDR2: SGHDT and YYEEEE. V lost 1 base and J lost 2, with 11 bases in between.

This CDR3 is CASSFPPGGGKVAFF. For the CDR3, the DNA is TGTGCCAGCAGTTTTCCTCCCGGTGGGGGGAAGGTCGCTTTCTTT. The chain links TRBV28 to TRBJ1-1; the D gene is possibly TRBD1 (5 bases). The CDR3 is 15 residues long. V was cut by 3 bases and J by 11 bases, with 22 bases left in between. The germline CDR1 and CDR2 sequences are MDHEN and SYDVKM.

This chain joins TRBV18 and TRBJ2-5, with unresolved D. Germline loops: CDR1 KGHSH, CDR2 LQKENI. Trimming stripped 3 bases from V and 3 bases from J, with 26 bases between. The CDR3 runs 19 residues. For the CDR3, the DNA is TGTGCCAGCTCACCTAATAGTCCTGGAGTTCCGCCTTGGGAAGAGACCCAGTACTTC. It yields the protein CASSPNSPGVPPWEETQYF.

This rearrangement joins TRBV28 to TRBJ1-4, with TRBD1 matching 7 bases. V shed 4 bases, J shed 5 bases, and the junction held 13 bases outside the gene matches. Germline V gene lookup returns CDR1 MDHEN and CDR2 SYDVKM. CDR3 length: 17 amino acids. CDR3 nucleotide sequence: TGTGCCAGCAGTTCGCTATCCGGGACAGAGAGAAATGAAAAACTGTTTTTT. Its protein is CASSSLSGTERNEKLFF.

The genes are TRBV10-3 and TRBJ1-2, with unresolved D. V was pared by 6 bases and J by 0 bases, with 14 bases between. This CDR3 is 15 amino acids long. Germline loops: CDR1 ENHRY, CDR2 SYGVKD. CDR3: CAISHPSGANYGYTF. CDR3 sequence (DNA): TGTGCCATCAGCCACCCCTCCGGGGCTAACTATGGCTACACCTTC.

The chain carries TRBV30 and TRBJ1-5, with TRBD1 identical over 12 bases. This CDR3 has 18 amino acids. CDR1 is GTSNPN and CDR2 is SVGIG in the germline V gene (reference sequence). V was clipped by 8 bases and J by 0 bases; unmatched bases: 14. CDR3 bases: TGTGCCGCCACCCCCGGGACAGGGGGCCATGATAGCAATCAGCCCCAGCATTTT. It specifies CAATPGTGGHDSNQPQHF.

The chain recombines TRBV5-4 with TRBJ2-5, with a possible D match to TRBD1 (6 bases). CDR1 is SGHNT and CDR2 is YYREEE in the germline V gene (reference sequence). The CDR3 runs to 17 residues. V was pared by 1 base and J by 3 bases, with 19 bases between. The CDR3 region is CASSLTAYRVGKETQYF. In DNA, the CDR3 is TGTGCCAGCAGCTTGACCGCGTACAGGGTGGGAAAAGAGACCCAGTACTTC.

The CDR3 sequence: CATSRAIPRSPTNYGYTF. The CDR3 region has the DNA TGTGCCACCAGCAGAGCAATACCCAGGTCCCCCACTAACTATGGCTACACCTTC. The gene calls are TRBV15 and TRBJ1-2; unclear D gene. This CDR3 has 18 residues. Germline CDR1 and CDR2: LNHNV and YYDKDF (reference sequence). The ends were cut back, 1 base at V and 0 bases at J, with 18 bases in the middle.

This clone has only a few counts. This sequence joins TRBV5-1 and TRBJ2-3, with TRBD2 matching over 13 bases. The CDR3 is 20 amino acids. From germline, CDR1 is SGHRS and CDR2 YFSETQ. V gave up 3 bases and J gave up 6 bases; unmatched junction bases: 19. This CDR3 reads CASSSGGLAGAAVVADTQYF. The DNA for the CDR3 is TGCGCCAGCAGCTCTGGTGGACTAGCGGGGGCTGCTGTTGTTGCCGATACGCAGTATTTT.

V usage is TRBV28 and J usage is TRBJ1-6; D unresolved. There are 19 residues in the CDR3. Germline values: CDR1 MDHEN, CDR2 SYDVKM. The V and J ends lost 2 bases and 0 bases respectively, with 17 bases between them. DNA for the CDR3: TGTGCCAGCAGTTTAAGTCGCCGAACGCGGGTCTCCTATAATTCACCCCTCCACTTT. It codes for CASSLSRRTRVSYNSPLHF.

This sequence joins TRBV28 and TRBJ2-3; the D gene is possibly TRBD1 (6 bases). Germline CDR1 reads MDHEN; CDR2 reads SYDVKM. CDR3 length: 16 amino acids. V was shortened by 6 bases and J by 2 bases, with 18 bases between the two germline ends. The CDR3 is CASSLSLEGDTDTQYF. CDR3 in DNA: TGTGCCAGCAGCCTCAGTCTTGAGGGGGACACAGATACGCAGTATTTT. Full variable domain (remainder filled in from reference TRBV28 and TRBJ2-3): DVKVTQSSRYLVKRTGEKVFLECVQDMDHENMFWYRQDPGLGLRLIYFSYDVKMKEKGDIPEGYSVSREKKERFSLILESASTNQTSMYLCASSLSLEGDTDTQYFGPGTRLTVL.

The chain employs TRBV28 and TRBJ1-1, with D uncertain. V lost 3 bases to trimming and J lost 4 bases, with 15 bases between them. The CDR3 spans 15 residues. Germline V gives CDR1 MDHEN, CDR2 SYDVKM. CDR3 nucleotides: TGTGCCAGCAGTTTTAAATATGGGAGATCCACTGAAGCTTTCTTT. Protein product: CASSFKYGRSTEAFF.

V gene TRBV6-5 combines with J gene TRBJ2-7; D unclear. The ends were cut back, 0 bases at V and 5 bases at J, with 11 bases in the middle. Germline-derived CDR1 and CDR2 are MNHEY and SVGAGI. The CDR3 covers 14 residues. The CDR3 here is CASSYSYVPDEQYF. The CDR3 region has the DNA TGTGCCAGCAGTTACTCGTATGTTCCAGACGAGCAGTACTTC.

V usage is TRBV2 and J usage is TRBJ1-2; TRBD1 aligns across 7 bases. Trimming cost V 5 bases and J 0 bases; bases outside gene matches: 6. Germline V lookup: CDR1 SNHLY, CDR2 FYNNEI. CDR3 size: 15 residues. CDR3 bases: TGTGCCAGCAGTCCCGGGACAGCCGCTAACTATGGCTACACCTTC. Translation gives CASSPGTAANYGYTF.

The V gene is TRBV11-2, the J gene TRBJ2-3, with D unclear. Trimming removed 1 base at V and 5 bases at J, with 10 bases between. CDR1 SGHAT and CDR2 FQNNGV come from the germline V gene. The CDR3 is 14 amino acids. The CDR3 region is CASSLGLSEDTQYF. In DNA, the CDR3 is TGTGCCAGCAGCTTAGGGCTCTCCGAAGATACGCAGTATTTT. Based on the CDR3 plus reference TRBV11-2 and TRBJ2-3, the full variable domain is EAGVAQSPRYKIIEKRQSVAFWCNPISGHATLYWYQQILGQGPKLLIQFQNNGVVDDSQLPKDRFSAERLKGVDSTLKIQPAKLEDSAVYLCASSLGLSEDTQYFGPGTRLTVL.

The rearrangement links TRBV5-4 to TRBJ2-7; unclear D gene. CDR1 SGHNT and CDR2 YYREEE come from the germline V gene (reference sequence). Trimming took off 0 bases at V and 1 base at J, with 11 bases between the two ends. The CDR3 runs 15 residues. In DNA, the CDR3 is TGTGCCAGCAGCTTGGACACAGACCCTTCCTACGAGCAGTACTTC. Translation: CASSLDTDPSYEQYF.

The CDR3, as DNA: TGTGCTAGTGGTTTGGGCGCGGCAGGGGGCAGGGAGACCCAGTACTTC. The encoded protein is CASGLGAAGGRETQYF. V is TRBV12-5 and J is TRBJ2-5, with TRBD1 identical over 8 bases. V lost 1 base and J lost 5; bases outside the gene matches: 9. CDR3 length: 16 residues. Per the germline V gene, CDR1 is LGHNT and CDR2 is FRNRAP.

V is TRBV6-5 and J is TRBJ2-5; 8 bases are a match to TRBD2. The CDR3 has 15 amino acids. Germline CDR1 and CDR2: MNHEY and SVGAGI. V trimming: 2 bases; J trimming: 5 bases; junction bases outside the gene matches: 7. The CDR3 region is CASSYQRAGGETQYF. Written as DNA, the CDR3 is TGTGCCAGCAGTTACCAACGGGCGGGGGGTGAGACCCAGTACTTC.

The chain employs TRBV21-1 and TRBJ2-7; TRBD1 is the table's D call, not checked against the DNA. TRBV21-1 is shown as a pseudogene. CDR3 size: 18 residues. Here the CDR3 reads CASSKASNRDRSIYEQYF. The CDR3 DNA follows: TGTGCCAGCAGCAAAGCCTCTAACCGGGACAGGTCAATTTACGAGCAGTACTTC.

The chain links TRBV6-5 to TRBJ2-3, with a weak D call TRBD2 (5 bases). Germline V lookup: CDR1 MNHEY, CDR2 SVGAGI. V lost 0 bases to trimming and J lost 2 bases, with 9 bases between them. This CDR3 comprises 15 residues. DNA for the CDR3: TGTGCCAGCAGTTACTCGAGAGGGTTCACAGATACGCAGTATTTT. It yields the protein CASSYSRGFTDTQYF.

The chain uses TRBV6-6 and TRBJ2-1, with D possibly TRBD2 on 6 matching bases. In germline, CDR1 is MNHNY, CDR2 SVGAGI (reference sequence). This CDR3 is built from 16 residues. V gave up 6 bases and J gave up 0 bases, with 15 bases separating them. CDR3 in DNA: TGTGCCAGCAGCCACCGGGCGGGGAGCTCCTACAATGAGCAGTTCTTC. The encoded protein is CASSHRAGSSYNEQFF.

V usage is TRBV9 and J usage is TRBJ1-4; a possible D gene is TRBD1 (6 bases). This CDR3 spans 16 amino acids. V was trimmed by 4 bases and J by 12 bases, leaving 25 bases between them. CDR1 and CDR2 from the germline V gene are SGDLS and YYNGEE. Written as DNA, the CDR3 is TGTGCCAGCAGCAACAGCTGGGACACTTCCCAGGAGGAACTGTTTTTT. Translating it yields CASSNSWDTSQEELFF.

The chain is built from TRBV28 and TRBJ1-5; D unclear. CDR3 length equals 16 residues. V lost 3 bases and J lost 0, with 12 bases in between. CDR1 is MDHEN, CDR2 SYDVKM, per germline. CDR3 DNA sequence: TGTGCCAGCAGTTTCTACCCCAGGATTAGCAATCAGCCCCAGCATTTT. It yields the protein CASSFYPRISNQPQHF.

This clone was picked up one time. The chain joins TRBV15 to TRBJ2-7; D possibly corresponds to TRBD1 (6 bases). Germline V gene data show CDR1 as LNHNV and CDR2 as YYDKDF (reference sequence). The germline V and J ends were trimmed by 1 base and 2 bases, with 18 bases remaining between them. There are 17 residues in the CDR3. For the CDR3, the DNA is TGTGCCACCAGCAGAGTGAAGGGGGTGAGGAAAACCTACGAGCAGTACTTC. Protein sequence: CATSRVKGVRKTYEQYF.

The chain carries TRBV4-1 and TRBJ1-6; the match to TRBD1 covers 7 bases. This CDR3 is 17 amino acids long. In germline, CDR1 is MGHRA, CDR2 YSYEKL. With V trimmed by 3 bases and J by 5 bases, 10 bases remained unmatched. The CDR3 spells CASSQPPRGLDNSPLHF. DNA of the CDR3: TGCGCCAGCAGCCAGCCGCCTAGGGGGCTCGATAATTCACCCCTCCACTTT.

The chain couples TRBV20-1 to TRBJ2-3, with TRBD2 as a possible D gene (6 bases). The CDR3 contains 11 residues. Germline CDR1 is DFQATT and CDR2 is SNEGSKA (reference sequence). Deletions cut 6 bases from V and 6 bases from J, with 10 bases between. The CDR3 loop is CSAEEGDTQYF. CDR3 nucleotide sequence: TGCAGTGCGGAGGAGGGGGATACGCAGTATTTT.

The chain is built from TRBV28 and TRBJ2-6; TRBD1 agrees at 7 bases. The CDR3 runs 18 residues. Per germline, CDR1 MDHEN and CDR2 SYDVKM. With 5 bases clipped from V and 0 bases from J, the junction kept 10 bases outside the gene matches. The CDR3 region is CASSTDPGQSSGANVLTF. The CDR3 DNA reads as TGTGCCAGCAGTACAGATCCGGGACAGAGCTCTGGGGCCAACGTCCTGACTTTC.

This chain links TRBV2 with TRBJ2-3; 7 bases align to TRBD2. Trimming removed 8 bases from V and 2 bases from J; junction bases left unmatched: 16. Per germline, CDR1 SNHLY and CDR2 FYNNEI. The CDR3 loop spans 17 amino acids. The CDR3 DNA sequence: TGTGCCAGCGGACCTCCTTTTGGGGGGGAGAACACAGATACGCAGTATTTT. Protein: CASGPPFGGENTDTQYF.